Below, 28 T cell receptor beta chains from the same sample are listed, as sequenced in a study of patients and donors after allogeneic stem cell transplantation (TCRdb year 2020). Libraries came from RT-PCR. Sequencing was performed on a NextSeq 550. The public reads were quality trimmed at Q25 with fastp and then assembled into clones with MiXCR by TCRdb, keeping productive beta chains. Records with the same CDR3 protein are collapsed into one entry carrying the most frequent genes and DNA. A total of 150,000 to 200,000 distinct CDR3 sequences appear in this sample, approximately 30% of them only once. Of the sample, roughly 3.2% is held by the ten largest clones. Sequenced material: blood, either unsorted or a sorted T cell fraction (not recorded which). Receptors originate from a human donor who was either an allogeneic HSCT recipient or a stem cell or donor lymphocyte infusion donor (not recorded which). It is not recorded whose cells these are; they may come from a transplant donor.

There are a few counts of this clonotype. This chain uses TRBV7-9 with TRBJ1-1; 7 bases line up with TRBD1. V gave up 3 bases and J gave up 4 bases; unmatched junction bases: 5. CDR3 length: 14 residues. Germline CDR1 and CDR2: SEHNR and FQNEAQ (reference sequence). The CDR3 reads CASSFGQAITEAFF. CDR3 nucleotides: TGTGCCAGCAGCTTCGGACAGGCGATCACTGAAGCTTTCTTT.

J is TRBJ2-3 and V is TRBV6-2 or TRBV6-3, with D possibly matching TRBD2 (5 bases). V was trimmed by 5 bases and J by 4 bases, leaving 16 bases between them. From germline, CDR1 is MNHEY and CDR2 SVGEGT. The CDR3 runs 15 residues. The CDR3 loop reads CASSPFRGGADTQYF. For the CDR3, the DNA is TGTGCCAGCAGTCCCTTTCGGGGTGGCGCAGATACGCAGTATTTT.

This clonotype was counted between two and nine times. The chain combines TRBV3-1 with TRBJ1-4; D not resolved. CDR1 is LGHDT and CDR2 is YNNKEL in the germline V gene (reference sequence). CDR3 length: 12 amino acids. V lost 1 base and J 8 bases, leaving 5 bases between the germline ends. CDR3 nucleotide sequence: TGTGCCAGCAGCCAAGGCTACGAAAAACTGTTTTTT. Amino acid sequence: CASSQGYEKLFF.

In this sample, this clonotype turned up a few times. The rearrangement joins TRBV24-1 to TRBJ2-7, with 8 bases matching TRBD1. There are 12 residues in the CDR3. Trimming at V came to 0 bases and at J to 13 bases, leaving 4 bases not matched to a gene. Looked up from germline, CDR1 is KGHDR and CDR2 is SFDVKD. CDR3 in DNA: TGTGCCACCAGTGATTTGCGGGACAGGCTTTACTTC. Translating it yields CATSDLRDRLYF.

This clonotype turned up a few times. The CDR3 DNA follows: TGTGCCACCAGTGAGGCTAGCCTCTACAATGAGCAGTTCTTC. Protein: CATSEASLYNEQFF. V usage is TRBV24-1 and J usage is TRBJ2-1; D might be TRBD2 (5 bases). The V end was cut by 4 bases, the J end by 3 bases, with 9 bases between. CDR1 and CDR2 (germline): KGHDR, SFDVKD. The CDR3 loop spans 14 amino acids.

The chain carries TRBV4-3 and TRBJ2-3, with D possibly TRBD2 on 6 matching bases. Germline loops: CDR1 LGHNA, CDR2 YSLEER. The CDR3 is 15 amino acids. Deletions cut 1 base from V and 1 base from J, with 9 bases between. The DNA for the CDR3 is TGCGCCAGCAGCCAAGGTAGCGGCGGCACAGATACGCAGTATTTT. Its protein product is CASSQGSGGTDTQYF.

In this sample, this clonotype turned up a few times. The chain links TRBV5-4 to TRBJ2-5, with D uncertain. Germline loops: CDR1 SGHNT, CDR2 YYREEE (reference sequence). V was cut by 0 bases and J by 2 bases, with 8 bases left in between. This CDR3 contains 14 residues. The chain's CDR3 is CASSLVGFQETQYF. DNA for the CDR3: TGTGCCAGCAGCTTGGTTGGATTTCAAGAGACCCAGTACTTC.

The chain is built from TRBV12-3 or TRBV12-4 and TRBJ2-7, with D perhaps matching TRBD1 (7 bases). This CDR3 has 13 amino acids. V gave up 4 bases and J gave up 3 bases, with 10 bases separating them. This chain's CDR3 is CASSSQGGYEQYF. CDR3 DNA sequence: TGTGCCAGCAGTTCTCAGGGGGGCTACGAGCAGTACTTC.

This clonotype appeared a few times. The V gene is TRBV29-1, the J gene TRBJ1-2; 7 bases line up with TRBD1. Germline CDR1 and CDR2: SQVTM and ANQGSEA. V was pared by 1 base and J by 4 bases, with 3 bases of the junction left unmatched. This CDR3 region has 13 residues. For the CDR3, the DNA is TGCAGCGTTGAAGTGAGGGGGCCCTATGGCTACACCTTC. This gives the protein CSVEVRGPYGYTF.

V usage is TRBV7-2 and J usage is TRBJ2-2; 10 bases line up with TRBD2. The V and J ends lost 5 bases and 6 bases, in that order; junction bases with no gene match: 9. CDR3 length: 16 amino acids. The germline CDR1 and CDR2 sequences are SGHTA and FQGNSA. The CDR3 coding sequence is TGTGCCAGCAGCGCTGGGGCTAGCGGGAGTTCCGGGGAGCTGTTTTTT. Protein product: CASSAGASGSSGELFF. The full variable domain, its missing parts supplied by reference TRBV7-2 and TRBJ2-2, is GAGVSQSPSNKVTEKGKDVELRCDPISGHTALYWYRQSLGQGLEFLIYFQGNSAPDKSGLPSDRFSAERTGGSVSTLTIQRTQQEDSAVYLCASSAGASGSSGELFFGEGSRLTVL.

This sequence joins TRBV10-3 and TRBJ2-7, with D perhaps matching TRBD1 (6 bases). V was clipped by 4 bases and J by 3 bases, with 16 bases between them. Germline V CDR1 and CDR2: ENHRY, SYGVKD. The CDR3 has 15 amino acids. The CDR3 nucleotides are TGTGCCATCAGTGTCGGTACAGGGTATGGCTACGAGCAGTACTTC. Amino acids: CAISVGTGYGYEQYF.

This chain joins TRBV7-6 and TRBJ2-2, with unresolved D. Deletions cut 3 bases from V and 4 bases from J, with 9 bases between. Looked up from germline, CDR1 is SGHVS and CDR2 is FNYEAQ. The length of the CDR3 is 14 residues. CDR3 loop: CASSFPPGTGELFF. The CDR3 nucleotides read TGTGCCAGCAGCTTCCCGCCAGGCACCGGGGAGCTGTTTTTT.

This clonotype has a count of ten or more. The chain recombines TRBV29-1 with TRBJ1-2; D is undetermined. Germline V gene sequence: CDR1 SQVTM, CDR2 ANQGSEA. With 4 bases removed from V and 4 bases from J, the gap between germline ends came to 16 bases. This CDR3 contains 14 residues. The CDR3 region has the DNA TGCAGCGTTGTGAGGCTGATTATCCCCTATGGCTACACCTTC. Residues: CSVVRLIIPYGYTF.

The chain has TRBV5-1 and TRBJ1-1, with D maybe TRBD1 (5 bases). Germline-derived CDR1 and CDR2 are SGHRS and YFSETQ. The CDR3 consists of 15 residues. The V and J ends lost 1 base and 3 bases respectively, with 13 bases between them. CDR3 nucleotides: TGCGCCAGCAGCTTGCCAACAGGCGAGGACACTGAAGCTTTCTTT. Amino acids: CASSLPTGEDTEAFF.

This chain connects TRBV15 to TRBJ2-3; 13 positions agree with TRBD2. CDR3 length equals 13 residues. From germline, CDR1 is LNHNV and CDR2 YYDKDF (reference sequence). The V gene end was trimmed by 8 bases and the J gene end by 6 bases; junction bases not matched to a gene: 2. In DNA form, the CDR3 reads TGTGCCACCCGACTAGCGGGAGGTGATACGCAGTATTTT. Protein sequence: CATRLAGGDTQYF.

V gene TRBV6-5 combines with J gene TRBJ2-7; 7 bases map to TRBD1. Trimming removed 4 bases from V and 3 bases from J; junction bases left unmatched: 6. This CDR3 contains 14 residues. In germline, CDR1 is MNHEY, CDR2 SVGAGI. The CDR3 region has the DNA TGTGCCAGCAGTTTACAGGGGATTCACTACGAGCAGTACTTC. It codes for CASSLQGIHYEQYF.

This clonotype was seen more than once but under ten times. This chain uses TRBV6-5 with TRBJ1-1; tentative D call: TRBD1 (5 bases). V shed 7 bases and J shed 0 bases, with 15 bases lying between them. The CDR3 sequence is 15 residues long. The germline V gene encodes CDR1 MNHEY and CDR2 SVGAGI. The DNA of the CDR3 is TGTGCCAGCACTAGGGGCGGGGGTGTGAACACTGAAGCTTTCTTT. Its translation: CASTRGGGVNTEAFF.

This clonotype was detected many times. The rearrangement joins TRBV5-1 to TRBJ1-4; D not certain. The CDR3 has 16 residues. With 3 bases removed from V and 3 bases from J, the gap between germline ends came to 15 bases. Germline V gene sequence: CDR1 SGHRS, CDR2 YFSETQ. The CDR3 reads CASSSGRAASNEKLFF. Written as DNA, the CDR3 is TGCGCCAGCAGCTCTGGGAGGGCAGCTTCTAATGAAAAACTGTTTTTT.

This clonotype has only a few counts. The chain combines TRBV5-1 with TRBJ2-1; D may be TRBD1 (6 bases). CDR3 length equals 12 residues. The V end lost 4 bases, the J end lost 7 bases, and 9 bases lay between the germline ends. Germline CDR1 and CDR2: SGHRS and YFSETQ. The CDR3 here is CASSIRGNEQFF. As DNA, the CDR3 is TGCGCCAGCAGCATCAGGGGAAATGAGCAGTTCTTC.

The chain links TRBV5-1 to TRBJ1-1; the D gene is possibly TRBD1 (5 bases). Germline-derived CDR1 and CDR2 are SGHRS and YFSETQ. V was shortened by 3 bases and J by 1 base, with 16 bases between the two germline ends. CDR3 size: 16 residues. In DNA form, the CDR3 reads TGCGCCAGCAGCTCAAGGCCAGGGAGGGGGAACACTGAAGCTTTCTTT. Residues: CASSSRPGRGNTEAFF.

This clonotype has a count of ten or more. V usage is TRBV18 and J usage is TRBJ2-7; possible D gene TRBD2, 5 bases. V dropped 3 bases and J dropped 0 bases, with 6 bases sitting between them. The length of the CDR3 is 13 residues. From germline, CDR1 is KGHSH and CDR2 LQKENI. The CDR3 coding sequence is TGTGCCAGCTCACCCGGGGTCTCCTACGAGCAGTACTTC. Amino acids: CASSPGVSYEQYF.

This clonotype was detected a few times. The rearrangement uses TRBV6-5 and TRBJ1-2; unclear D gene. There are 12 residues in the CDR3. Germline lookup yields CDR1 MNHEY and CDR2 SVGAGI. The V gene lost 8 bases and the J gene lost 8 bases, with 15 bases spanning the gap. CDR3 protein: CASRPRAHGYTF. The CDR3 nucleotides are TGTGCCAGCCGACCACGGGCCCACGGCTACACCTTC.

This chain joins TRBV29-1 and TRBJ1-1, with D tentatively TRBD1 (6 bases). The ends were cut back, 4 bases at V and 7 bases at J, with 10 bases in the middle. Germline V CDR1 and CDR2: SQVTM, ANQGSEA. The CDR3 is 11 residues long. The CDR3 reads CSVATGNEAFF. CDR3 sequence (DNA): TGCAGCGTTGCGACAGGCAATGAAGCTTTCTTT.

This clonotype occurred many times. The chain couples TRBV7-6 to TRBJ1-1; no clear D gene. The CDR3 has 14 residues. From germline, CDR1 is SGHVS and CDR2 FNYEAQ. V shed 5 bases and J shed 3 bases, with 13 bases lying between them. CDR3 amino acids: CASSILGRDTEAFF. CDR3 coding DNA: TGTGCCAGCAGCATCCTCGGACGGGACACTGAAGCTTTCTTT.

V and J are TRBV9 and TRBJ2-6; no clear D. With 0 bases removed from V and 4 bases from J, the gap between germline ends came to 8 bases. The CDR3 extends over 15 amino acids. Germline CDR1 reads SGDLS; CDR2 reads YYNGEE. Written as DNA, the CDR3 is TGTGCCAGCAGCGTAGTGGGCTCCGGGGCCAACGTCCTGACTTTC. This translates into CASSVVGSGANVLTF.

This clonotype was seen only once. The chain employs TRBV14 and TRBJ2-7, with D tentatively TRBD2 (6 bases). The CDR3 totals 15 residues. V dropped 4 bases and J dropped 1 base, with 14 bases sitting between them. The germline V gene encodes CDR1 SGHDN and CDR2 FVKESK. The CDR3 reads CASSLEPAGSYEQYF. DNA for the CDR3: TGTGCCAGCAGCCTTGAGCCCGCGGGATCCTACGAGCAGTACTTC. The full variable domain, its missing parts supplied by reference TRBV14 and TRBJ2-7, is EAGVTQFPSHSVIEKGQTVTLRCDPISGHDNLYWYRRVMGKEIKFLLHFVKESKQDESGMPNNRFLAERTGGTYSTLKVQPAELEDSGVYFCASSLEPAGSYEQYFGPGTRLTVT.

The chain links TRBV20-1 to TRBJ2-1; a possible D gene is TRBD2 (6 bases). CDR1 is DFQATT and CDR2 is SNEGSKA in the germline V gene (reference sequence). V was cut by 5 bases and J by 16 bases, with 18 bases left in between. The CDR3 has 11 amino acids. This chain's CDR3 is CSAWHGTPSFF. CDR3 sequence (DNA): TGCAGTGCTTGGCACGGGACTCCTTCTTTCTTC.

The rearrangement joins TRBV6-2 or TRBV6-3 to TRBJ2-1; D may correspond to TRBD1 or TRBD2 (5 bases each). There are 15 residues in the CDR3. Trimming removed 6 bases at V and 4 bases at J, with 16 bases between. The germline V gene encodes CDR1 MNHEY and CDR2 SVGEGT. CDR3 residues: CASRIDGAWYNEQFF. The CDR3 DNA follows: TGTGCCAGCAGGATAGACGGGGCGTGGTACAATGAGCAGTTCTTC.